This is a list of T cell receptor beta chains from one sample in a study of shared clonotypes between healthy human individuals. Sequencing was performed with immunoSEQ multiplex PCR; in TCRdb, only in-frame clones are kept and a portion is missing. The sample shows 1.5 million to 2.5 million clones, just under 95% of them seen only once. Sequencing was done on a sample of naive CD8+ T cells sorted from blood. All receptors derive from a man aged 18 to 29 in good health. Both conserved end residues are part of each CDR3. Each record gives: V gene, clone size, J gene, D gene, CDR3 DNA, CDR3 protein. D genes are given only for firm matches. The listing skips clone size in some rows; elsewhere it reads once, few, many or a size class.

V: TRBV7-3; size: -; J: TRBJ2-2; D: -; DNA: TGTGCCAGCAGCCCTGGGGGTGCGAACACCGGGGAGCTGTTTTTT; CDR3: CASSPGGANTGELFF
V: TRBV4-1; size: once; J: TRBJ1-1; D: -; DNA: TGCGCCAGCAGCCAAGTAGGGCGAGGAACTGAAGCTTTCTTT; CDR3: CASSQVGRGTEAFF
V: TRBV11-2; size: -; J: TRBJ2-2; D: TRBD1; DNA: TGTGCCAGCAGCTCTACCCCGACAGGGTTCGGGGAGCTGTTTTTT; CDR3: CASSSTPTGFGELFF
V: TRBV9; size: -; J: TRBJ1-4; D: -; DNA: TGTGCCAGCAGCGAGCAGGGGAATGTCGGTGAAAAACTGTTTTTT; CDR3: CASSEQGNVGEKLFF
V: TRBV4-1; size: -; J: TRBJ1-6; D: -; DNA: TGCGCCAGCAGCCAAGCATCGGGCCGCTCCTATAATTCACCCCTCCACTTT; CDR3: CASSQASGRSYNSPLHF
V: TRBV9; size: -; J: TRBJ2-2; D: TRBD2; DNA: TGTGCCAGCAGCGTAGAGTCCCTCCCGACTAGCGGGAGTAGCGACACCGGGGAGCTGTTTTTT; CDR3: CASSVESLPTSGSSDTGELFF
V: TRBV4-1; size: -; J: TRBJ2-1; D: TRBD2; DNA: TGCGCCAGCAGCCCCCGGGAGGGCGGTGAGCAGTTCTTC; CDR3: CASSPREGGEQFF
V: TRBV27; size: once; J: TRBJ2-6; D: -; DNA: TGTGCCAGCAGTTTATTAGGGGTATCTGGGGCCAACGTCCTGACTTTC; CDR3: CASSLLGVSGANVLTF
V: TRBV2; size: once; J: TRBJ2-2; D: -; DNA: TGTGCCAGCAGTGAAGACACCGGGACTGAGGACCGAGGGGAGCTGTTTTTT; CDR3: CASSEDTGTEDRGELFF
V: TRBV11-1; size: -; J: TRBJ1-1; D: -; DNA: TGTGCCAGCAGCGAGAAGGGCGGGGGAACTGAAGCTTTCTTT; CDR3: CASSEKGGGTEAFF
V: TRBV10-3; size: -; J: TRBJ1-1; D: -; DNA: TGTGCCATCAGTGAGGGAGGGGTGAACACTGAAGCTTTCTTT; CDR3: CAISEGGVNTEAFF
V: TRBV7-9; size: -; J: TRBJ2-7; D: -; DNA: TGTGCCAGCACCGGAAGGCAGGGTCTCCACGAGCAGTACTTC; CDR3: CASTGRQGLHEQYF
V: TRBV21-1; size: -; J: TRBJ1-5; D: -; DNA: TGTGCCAGCAGCAAAACGACGGGGAGCGGACAGCCCCAGCATTTT; CDR3: CASSKTTGSGQPQHF
V: TRBV13; size: -; J: TRBJ2-3; D: -; DNA: TGTGCCAGCAGCTTAAGGGTTCAAACAGATACGCAGTATTTT; CDR3: CASSLRVQTDTQYF
V: TRBV9; size: -; J: TRBJ2-7; D: TRBD1; DNA: TGTGCCAGCAGCGCAACAGGGGGCGGCTACGAGCAGTACTTC; CDR3: CASSATGGGYEQYF
V: TRBV27; size: -; J: TRBJ2-6; D: -; DNA: TGTGCCAGCAGTCCGACCGGGGTCCGTGGGGCCAACGTCCTGACTTTC; CDR3: CASSPTGVRGANVLTF
V: TRBV4-3; size: -; J: TRBJ2-1; D: TRBD1; DNA: TGCGCCAGCAGCCAAGATGAGGGGACAGCTTACAATGAGCAGTTCTTC; CDR3: CASSQDEGTAYNEQFF
V: TRBV27; size: -; J: TRBJ2-1; D: TRBD1; DNA: TGTGCCAGCAGTTTAGTCGGGGTAGGGGGCGCGTACTACAATGAGCAGTTCTTC; CDR3: CASSLVGVGGAYYNEQFF
V: TRBV28; size: -; J: TRBJ2-7; D: TRBD1; DNA: TGTGCCAGCAGTTTATCGGGACAGGGGGCCAGGGAGCAGTACTTC; CDR3: CASSLSGQGAREQYF
V: TRBV18; size: once; J: TRBJ2-5; D: -; DNA: TGTGCCAGCTCACACGCCGGGGGACAGGAGACCCAGTACTTC; CDR3: CASSHAGGQETQYF
V: TRBV5-1; size: few; J: TRBJ2-2; D: -; DNA: TGCGCCAGCAGCTATTACCCGGACAGGAGGGACACCGGGGAGCTGTTTTTT; CDR3: CASSYYPDRRDTGELFF
V: TRBV2; size: -; J: TRBJ2-6; D: -; DNA: TGTGCCAGCAGTGTTGACAGAGAGGCCTCTGGGGCCAACGTCCTGACTTTC; CDR3: CASSVDREASGANVLTF
V: TRBV9; size: -; J: TRBJ2-7; D: -; DNA: TGTGCCAGCAGCGGGGATAAGGGGGACTACGAGCAGTACTTC; CDR3: CASSGDKGDYEQYF
V: TRBV15; size: -; J: TRBJ2-7; D: -; DNA: TGTGCCACCAGCTCCTCGGGGTGGGGGGCGAGCTCCTACGAGCAGTACTTC; CDR3: CATSSSGWGASSYEQYF
V: TRBV7-9; size: -; J: TRBJ2-3; D: TRBD2; DNA: TGTGCCAGCAGCTTAGTGCGGGGGGGCCCCTCGGAAATCACAGATACGCAGTATTTT; CDR3: CASSLVRGGPSEITDTQYF
V: TRBV5-8; size: -; J: TRBJ1-5; D: -; DNA: TGTGCCAGCAGCTACAGGGAACTCGGCAATCAGCCCCAGCATTTT; CDR3: CASSYRELGNQPQHF
V: TRBV28; size: once; J: TRBJ1-1; D: -; DNA: TGTGCCAGCAGTTTTAATAGGATTAACACTGAAGCTTTCTTT; CDR3: CASSFNRINTEAFF
V: TRBV28; size: -; J: TRBJ2-7; D: -; DNA: TGTGCCAGCAGTTTCCTACTTGGGGGTACCTACGAGCAGTACTTC; CDR3: CASSFLLGGTYEQYF
V: TRBV5-1; size: -; J: TRBJ2-7; D: -; DNA: TGCGCCAGCAGCTTGGAGGGCTGGGACGAGCAGTACTTC; CDR3: CASSLEGWDEQYF
V: TRBV29-1; size: -; J: TRBJ1-5; D: TRBD1; DNA: TGCAGCGTTGAAGAAGAGGGACAGGGGGCCGGGCAGCCCCAGCATTTT; CDR3: CSVEEEGQGAGQPQHF
V: TRBV10-1; size: once; J: TRBJ1-1; D: TRBD1; DNA: TGCGCCAGCAGTGAGACAGGGGCGGACACTGAAGCTTTCTTT; CDR3: CASSETGADTEAFF
V: TRBV4-2; size: -; J: TRBJ2-7; D: TRBD2; DNA: TGTGCCAGCAGCCAAGTAAGGCGGGAGGGCGACGAGCAGTACTTC; CDR3: CASSQVRREGDEQYF
V: TRBV9; size: -; J: TRBJ1-2; D: TRBD1; DNA: TGTGCCAGCAGCGTAGCTCGGACAGGATATAACTATGGCTACACCTTC; CDR3: CASSVARTGYNYGYTF
V: TRBV6-6; size: -; J: TRBJ1-1; D: TRBD1; DNA: TGTGCCAGCAGCCTTGAGGACAGGGGAGGGACTGAAGCTTTCTTT; CDR3: CASSLEDRGGTEAFF
V: TRBV19; size: few; J: TRBJ1-1; D: -; DNA: TGTGCCAGCTCACATGGGAACACTGAAGCTTTCTTT; CDR3: CASSHGNTEAFF
V: TRBV2; size: -; J: TRBJ1-1; D: -; DNA: TGTGCCAGCAGCGCAGGGATAACTGAAGCTTTCTTT; CDR3: CASSAGITEAFF
V: TRBV4-1; size: -; J: TRBJ2-2; D: TRBD2; DNA: TGCGCCAGCAGCCAATTTGGCGGGAGAGGGACCGGGGAGCTGTTTTTT; CDR3: CASSQFGGRGTGELFF
V: TRBV30; size: -; J: TRBJ2-7; D: TRBD1; DNA: TGTGCCTGGAGTGATTCTTCCGGGACAGGGGGCCAGCACTTC; CDR3: CAWSDSSGTGGQHF